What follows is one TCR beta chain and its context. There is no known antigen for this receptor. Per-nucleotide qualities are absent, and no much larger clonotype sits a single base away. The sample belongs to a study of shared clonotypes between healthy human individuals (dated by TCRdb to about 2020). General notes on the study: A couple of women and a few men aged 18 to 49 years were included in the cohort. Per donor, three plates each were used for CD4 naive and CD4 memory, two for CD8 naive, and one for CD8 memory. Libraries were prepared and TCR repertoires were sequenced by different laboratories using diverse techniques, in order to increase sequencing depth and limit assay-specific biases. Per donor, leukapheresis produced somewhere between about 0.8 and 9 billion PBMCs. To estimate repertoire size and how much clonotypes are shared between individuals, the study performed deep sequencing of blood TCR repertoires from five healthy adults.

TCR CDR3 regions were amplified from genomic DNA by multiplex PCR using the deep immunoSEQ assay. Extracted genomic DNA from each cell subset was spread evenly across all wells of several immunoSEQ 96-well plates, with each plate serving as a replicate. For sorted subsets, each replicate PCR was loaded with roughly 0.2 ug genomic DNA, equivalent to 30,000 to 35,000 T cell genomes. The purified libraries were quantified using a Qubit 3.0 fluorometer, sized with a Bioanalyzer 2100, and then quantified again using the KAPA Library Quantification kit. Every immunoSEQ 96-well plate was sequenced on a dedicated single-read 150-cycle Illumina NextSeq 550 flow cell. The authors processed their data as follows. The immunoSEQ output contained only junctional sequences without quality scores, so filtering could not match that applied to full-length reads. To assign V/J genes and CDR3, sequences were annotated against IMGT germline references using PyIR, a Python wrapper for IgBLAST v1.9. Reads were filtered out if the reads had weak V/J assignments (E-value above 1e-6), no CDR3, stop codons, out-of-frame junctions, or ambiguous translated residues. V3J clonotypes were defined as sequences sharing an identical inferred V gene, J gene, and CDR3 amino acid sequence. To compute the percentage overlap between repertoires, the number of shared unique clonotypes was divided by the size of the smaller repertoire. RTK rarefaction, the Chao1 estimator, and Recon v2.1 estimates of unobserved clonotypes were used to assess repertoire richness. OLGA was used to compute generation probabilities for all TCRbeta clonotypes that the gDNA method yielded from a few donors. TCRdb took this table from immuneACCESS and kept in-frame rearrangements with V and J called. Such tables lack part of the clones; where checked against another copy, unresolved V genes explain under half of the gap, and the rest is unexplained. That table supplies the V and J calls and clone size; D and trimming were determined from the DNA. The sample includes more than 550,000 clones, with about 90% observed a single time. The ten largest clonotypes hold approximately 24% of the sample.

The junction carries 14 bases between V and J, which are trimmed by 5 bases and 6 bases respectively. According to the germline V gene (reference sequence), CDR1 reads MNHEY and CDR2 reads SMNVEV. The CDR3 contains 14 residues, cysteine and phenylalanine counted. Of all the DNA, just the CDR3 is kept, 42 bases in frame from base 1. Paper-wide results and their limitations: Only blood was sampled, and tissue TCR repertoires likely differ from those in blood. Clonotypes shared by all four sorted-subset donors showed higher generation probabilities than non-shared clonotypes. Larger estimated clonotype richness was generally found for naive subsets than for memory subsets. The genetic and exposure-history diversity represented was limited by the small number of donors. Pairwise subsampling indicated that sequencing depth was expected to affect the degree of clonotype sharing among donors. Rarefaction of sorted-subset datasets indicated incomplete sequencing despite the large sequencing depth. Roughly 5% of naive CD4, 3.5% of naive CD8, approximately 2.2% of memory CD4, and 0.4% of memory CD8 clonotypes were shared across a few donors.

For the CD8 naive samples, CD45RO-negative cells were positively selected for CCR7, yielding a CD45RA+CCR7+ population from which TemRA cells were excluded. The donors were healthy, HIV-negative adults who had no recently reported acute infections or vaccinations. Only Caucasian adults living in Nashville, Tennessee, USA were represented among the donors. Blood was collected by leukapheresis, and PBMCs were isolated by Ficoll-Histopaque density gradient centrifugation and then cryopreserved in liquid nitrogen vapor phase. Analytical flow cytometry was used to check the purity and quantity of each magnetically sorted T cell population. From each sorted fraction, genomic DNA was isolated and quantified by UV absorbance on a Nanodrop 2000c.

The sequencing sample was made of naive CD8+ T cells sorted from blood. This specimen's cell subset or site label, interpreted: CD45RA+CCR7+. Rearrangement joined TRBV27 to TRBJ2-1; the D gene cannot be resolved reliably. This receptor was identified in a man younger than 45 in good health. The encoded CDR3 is CASSNGLKSNEQFF. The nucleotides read TGTGCCAGCAGTAACGGGCTGAAGAGCAATGAGCAGTTCTTC.